This T cell receptor (beta chain) comes out of a study of cytomegalovirus exposure and HLA in healthy donors. This clone was found a few times. This CDR3 has 18 amino acids. The V end lost 5 bases, the J end lost 1 base, and 23 bases lay between the germline ends. Looked up from germline, CDR1 is SGHNT and CDR2 is YENEEA. The PCR employed 60 Vbeta primers together with 13 Jbeta primers. Here immunoSEQ multiplex PCR was the method, and the copy in TCRdb shows in-frame clones only, minus some. The table lists approximately 150,000 clones, roughly four fifths of them singletons, with roughly 1% in the top ten.

The V gene is TRBV11-3, the J gene TRBJ1-1; perhaps TRBD1 as D (6 bases). The TCR originated in a woman aged 40 to 50 in good health and CMV-seronegative. Sequencing was carried out using PBMCs. The CDR3 sequence is CASSPRGGFDSGNTEAFF. The CDR3 DNA reads TGTGCCAGCAGCCCCCGAGGGGGTTTCGACAGCGGGAACACTGAAGCTTTCTTT.